This T cell receptor beta chain was captured in a study of shared clonotypes between healthy human individuals (dated by TCRdb to between 2020 and 2021). Concerning the study at large: The cohort comprised two women and a few men aged 18 to 49 years. For each donor, three plates each were used for CD4 naive and CD4 memory, two plates were used for CD8 naive, and one plate was used for CD8 memory. To estimate repertoire size and how much clonotype sharing occurs between individuals, the study deeply sequenced the blood TCR repertoires of a handful of healthy adults. Libraries were prepared and TCR repertoires were sequenced by different laboratories using diverse techniques, in order to increase sequencing depth and limit assay-specific biases. Each donor's leukapheresis produced roughly between about 0.8 and 8.9 billion PBMCs.

The study at large found these results: Larger estimated clonotype richness was generally found for naive subsets than for memory subsets. Incomplete sequencing was indicated by rarefaction of sorted-subset datasets, despite the large sequencing depth. Because the study included a small number of donors, the genetic and exposure-history diversity represented was limited. Sampling was restricted to blood, and TCR repertoires in tissue are likely to differ from TCR repertoires in blood. Compared with non-shared clonotypes, the clonotypes found in all four sorted-subset donors had higher generation probabilities. Roughly 5% of naive CD4, 3% to 3.5% of naive CD8, approximately 2.2% of memory CD4, and 0.35% to 0.4% of memory CD8 clonotypes were shared across several donors. Based on pairwise subsampling, the degree of clonotype sharing among donors was expected to be affected by sequencing depth.

Deletion took 6 bases off V and 3 bases off J, with a span of 12 bases between the germline ends. The cysteine opens and the phenylalanine closes a CDR3 of 13 amino acids. Only the CDR3 part of the read is kept: 39 bases, read in frame from the first base. According to the germline V gene, CDR1 reads MDHEN and CDR2 reads SYDVKM. The donors were healthy, HIV-negative adults who had no recently reported acute infections or vaccinations. All donors were Caucasian adults living in Nashville, Tennessee, USA. Magnetic negative selection was used to enrich CD4+ T cells, after which naive cells were positively selected on CD45RA and the negative fraction became the memory subset. Blood was obtained by leukapheresis, after which PBMCs were separated by Ficoll-Histopaque density gradient centrifugation and cryopreserved in liquid nitrogen vapor phase. Analytical flow cytometry was used to check the purity and quantity of each magnetically sorted T cell population. Genomic DNA was isolated from every sorted fraction and measured by UV absorbance on a Nanodrop 2000c.

Regarding this clone: Its antigen remains unidentified. Base qualities are not provided; no much larger clone lies one nucleotide away.

Using the deep immunoSEQ assay, TCR CDR3 regions were amplified from genomic DNA by multiplex PCR. Extracted genomic DNA from each cell subset was distributed evenly across all wells of several immunoSEQ 96-well plates, and each plate was treated as a replicate. For sorted subsets, roughly 200 ng of genomic DNA, equivalent to around 30,000 T cell genomes, went into each replicate PCR. The purified libraries were quantified using a Qubit 3.0 fluorometer, sized with a Bioanalyzer 2100, and then quantified again using the KAPA Library Quantification kit. Every immunoSEQ 96-well plate was sequenced on a separate single-read 150-cycle Illumina NextSeq 550 flow cell. Turning to the authors' computational methods: Because only junctional sequences without quality scores were contained in the immunoSEQ output, filtering matching that applied to full-length reads could not be performed. To assign V/J genes and CDR3, sequences were annotated using PyIR, a Python wrapper for IgBLAST v1.9, with IMGT germline references. Reads were removed for weak V/J assignments (E-value above 1e-6), missing CDR3, stop codons, out-of-frame junctions, or ambiguous translated residues. V3J clonotypes were defined as sequences sharing an identical inferred V gene, J gene, and CDR3 amino acid sequence. Percentage overlap between repertoires was computed as shared unique clonotypes divided by the size of the smaller repertoire. Repertoire richness was assessed with RTK rarefaction, the Chao1 estimator, and Recon v2.1 estimates of unobserved clonotypes. OLGA was used to compute generation probabilities for all TCRbeta clonotypes that the gDNA method yielded from a handful of donors. The source is immuneACCESS, and TCRdb retained only in-frame sequences with V and J called. Part of the clones is not carried over; for the studies checked, unresolved V genes explain less than half of this, and the remainder is unexplained. That table gives V, J and clone size, and the DNA gave D and trimming. Recorded for this sample are around 980,000 clones; approximately 80% of them occurred a single time. The biggest ten clones account for roughly 0.62% of the sample.

This clonotype originated in a man younger than 35 in good health. Some clones in this sample may be carry-over from other donors' samples. The sample comprised memory CD4+ T cells from PBMCs. Read against the paper, the sample's cell subset or site label means: CD45RA-negative fraction. Recombination joined TRBV28 with TRBJ2-7, and perhaps TRBD1 as D gene, on 6 matching bases. The CDR3 sequence is CASRSTGIYEQYF. The DNA is as follows: TGTGCCAGCAGGTCGACAGGAATCTACGAGCAGTACTTC. The variable domain in full, with residues beyond the CDR3 obtained from the reference TRBV28 and TRBJ2-7 genes, is DVKVTQSSRYLVKRTGEKVFLECVQDMDHENMFWYRQDPGLGLRLIYFSYDVKMKEKGDIPEGYSVSREKKERFSLILESASTNQTSMYLCASRSTGIYEQYFGPGTRLTVT.